This entry concerns a single T cell receptor (beta chain). The antigen is not known. The CDR3 has 13 residues. V was clipped by 1 base and J by 5 bases; unmatched bases: 5. Germline V gene sequence: CDR1 GTSNPN, CDR2 SVGIG (reference sequence). The data were taken from a study of cytomegalovirus exposure and HLA in healthy donors. TCRdb's table, derived via immunoSEQ multiplex PCR, lists solely in-frame clones and lacks some. The data contain about 73,000 clones, approximately 90% of them singletons. Separate from the roughly 700-subject first cohort, the 120-subject validation cohort was the one that the donors belonged to. The study, taken as a whole, reports: In vitro confirmation showed three CMV-associated chains to be CMV antigen specific. Among TCR sequences, most were rare, though some public TCRs appeared in many donors.

V and J are TRBV30 and TRBJ2-7, with 7 positions matching TRBD1. Sequenced: PBMCs. This clonotype was sampled from a woman in her late teens or twenties in good health and CMV-seropositive. CDR3 amino acids: CAWSARTGHEQYF. Here the CDR3 DNA reads TGTGCCTGGAGTGCAAGGACAGGCCACGAGCAGTACTTC. Full variable domain (remainder filled in from reference TRBV30 and TRBJ2-7): SQTIHQWPATLVQPVGSPLSLECTVEGTSNPNLYWYRQAAGRGLQLLFYSVGIGQISSEVPQNLSASRPQDRQFILSSKKLLLSDSGFYLCAWSARTGHEQYFGPGTRLTVT.